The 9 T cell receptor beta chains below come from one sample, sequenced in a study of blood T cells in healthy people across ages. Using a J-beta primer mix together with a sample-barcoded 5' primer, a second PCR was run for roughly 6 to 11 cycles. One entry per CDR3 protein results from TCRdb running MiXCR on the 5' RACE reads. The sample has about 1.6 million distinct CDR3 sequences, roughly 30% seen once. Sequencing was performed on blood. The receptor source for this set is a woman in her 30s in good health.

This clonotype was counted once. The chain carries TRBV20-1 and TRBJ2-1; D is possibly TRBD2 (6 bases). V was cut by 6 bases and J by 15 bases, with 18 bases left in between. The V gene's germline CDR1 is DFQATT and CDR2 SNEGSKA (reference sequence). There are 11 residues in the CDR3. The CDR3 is CSAPWEEHRFF. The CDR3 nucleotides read TGCAGTGCACCATGGGAGGAGCATCGGTTCTTC.

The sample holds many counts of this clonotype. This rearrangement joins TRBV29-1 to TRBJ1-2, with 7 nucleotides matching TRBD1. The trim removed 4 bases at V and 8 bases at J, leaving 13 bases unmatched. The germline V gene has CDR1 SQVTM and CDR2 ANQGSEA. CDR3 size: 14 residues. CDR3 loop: CSVALLTGSGGYTF. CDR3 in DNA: TGCAGCGTTGCCCTCTTGACAGGGTCGGGCGGCTACACCTTC.

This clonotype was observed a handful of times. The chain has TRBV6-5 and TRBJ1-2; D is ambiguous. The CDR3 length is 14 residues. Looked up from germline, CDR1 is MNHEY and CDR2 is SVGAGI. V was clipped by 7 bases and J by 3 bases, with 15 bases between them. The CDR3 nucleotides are TGTGCCAGCACGCCGGATCGCAGTTACTATGGCTACACCTTC. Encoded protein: CASTPDRSYYGYTF.

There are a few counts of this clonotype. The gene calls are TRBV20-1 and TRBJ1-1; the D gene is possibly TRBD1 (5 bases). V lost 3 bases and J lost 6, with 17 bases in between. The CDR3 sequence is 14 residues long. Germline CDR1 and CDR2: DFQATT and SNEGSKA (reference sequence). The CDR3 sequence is CSASRDGVLAEAFF. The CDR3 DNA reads TGCAGTGCTAGCAGGGATGGGGTTTTAGCTGAAGCTTTCTTT.

CDR3 amino acids: CASGDLPSDEQFF. The CDR3 DNA reads as TGCGCCAGCGGAGATCTTCCTAGTGATGAGCAGTTCTTC. The chain carries TRBV5-1 and TRBJ2-1, with D hard to call. Trimming stripped 7 bases from V and 8 bases from J, with 16 bases between. The CDR3 length is 13 residues. Per the germline V gene, CDR1 is SGHRS and CDR2 is YFSETQ.

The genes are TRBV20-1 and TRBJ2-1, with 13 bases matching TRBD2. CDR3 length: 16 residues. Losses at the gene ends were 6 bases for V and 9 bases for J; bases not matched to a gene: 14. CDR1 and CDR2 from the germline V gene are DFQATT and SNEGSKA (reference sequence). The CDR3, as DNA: TGCAGTGCCTCAAAAACTAGCGGGAGGGCCCTCGGTGAGCAGTTCTTC. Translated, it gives CSASKTSGRALGEQFF.

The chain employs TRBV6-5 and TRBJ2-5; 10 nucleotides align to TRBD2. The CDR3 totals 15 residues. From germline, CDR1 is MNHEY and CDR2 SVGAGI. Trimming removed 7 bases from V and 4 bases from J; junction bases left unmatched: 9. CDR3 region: CASTLSGGDGETQYF. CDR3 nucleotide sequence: TGTGCCAGCACCCTCAGCGGGGGGGACGGAGAGACCCAGTACTTC.

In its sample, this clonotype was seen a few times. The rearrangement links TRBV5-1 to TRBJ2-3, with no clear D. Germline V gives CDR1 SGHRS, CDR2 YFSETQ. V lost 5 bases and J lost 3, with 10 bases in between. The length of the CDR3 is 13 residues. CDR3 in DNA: TGCGCCAGCAGGCCAGCAATGACAGATACGCAGTATTTT. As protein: CASRPAMTDTQYF.

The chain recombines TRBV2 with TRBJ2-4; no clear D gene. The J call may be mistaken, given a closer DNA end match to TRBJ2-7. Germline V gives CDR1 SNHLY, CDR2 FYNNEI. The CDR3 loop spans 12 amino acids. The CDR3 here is CASASHTGEQYF. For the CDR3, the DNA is TGTGCCAGCGCTTCGCATACGGGCGAGCAGTACTTC.